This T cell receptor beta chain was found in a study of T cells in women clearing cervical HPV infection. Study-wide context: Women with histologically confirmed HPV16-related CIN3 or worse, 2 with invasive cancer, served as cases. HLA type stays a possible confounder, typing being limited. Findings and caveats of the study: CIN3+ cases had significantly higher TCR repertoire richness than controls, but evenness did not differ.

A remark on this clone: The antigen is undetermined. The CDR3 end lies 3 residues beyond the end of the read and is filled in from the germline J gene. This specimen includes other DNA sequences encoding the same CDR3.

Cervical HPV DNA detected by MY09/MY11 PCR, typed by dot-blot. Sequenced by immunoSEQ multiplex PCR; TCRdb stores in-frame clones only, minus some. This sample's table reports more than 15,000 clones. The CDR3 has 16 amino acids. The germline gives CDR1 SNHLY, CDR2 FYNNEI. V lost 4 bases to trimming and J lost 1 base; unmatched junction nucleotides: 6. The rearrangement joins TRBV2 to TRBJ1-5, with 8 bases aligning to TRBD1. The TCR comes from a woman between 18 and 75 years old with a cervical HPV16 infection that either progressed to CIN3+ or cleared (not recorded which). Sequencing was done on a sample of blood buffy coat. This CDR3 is CASSGQGARSNQPQHF. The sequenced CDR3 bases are TGTGCCAGCAGTGGGCAGGGGGCACGAAGCAATCAGCCC.